Listed below are T cell receptor beta chains from one sample, sequenced in a study of blood T cell repertoires in COVID-19. The protocol was immunoSEQ multiplex PCR, while the TCRdb copy is restricted to in-frame clones and leaves out a portion. Of about 300,000 clones in the sample, about 83% were seen once. Material: peripheral blood. The receptors shown here come from a woman in her 50s with acute or convalescent COVID-19. The CDR3 runs from the conserved cysteine through the conserved F or W.

j_gene: TRBJ1-1; v_gene: TRBV5-4; len: 12; CDR3aa: CASRDRDTEAFF
j_gene: TRBJ2-2; v_gene: TRBV10-2; len: 16; CDR3aa: CASSDGGRGRTGGLFF
j_gene: TRBJ1-2; v_gene: TRBV5-1; len: 13; CDR3aa: CASSTGEDRGYTF
j_gene: TRBJ1-1; v_gene: TRBV2; len: 15; CDR3aa: CASSWGDPMNTEAFF
j_gene: TRBJ1-5; v_gene: TRBV18; len: 18; CDR3aa: CASSPTPQQGYSNQPQHF
j_gene: TRBJ1-4; v_gene: TRBV7-9; len: 15; CDR3aa: CASSKTTGRAEKLFF
j_gene: TRBJ1-2; v_gene: TRBV19; len: 16; CDR3aa: CASSIREGQQGYGYTF
j_gene: TRBJ2-1; v_gene: TRBV5-6; len: 14; CDR3aa: CASRSGWSGGEQFF
j_gene: TRBJ1-1; v_gene: TRBV25-1; len: 14; CDR3aa: CASSNDRPAEEAFF
j_gene: TRBJ1-3; v_gene: TRBV11-1; len: 15; CDR3aa: CASSLNRVSGNTIYF
j_gene: TRBJ2-3; v_gene: TRBV5-6; len: 16; CDR3aa: CASSLDPSGSTDTQYF
j_gene: TRBJ2-1; v_gene: TRBV19; len: 15; CDR3aa: CASQGLAGGYNEQFF
j_gene: TRBJ1-5; v_gene: TRBV6-5; len: 13; CDR3aa: CASSYSDREPQHF
j_gene: TRBJ1-3; v_gene: TRBV6-1; len: 15; CDR3aa: CASSELTGGGNTIYF
j_gene: TRBJ1-5; v_gene: TRBV6-4; len: 13; CDR3aa: CASSPQRDQPQHF
j_gene: TRBJ2-2; v_gene: TRBV18; len: 17; CDR3aa: CASSPPGRGLNTGELFF
j_gene: TRBJ1-1; v_gene: TRBV27; len: 13; CDR3aa: CASRTQPNTEAFF
j_gene: TRBJ2-3; v_gene: TRBV29-1; len: 18; CDR3aa: CSASGGTSGRAGPDTQYF
j_gene: TRBJ2-4; v_gene: TRBV6-5; len: 12; CDR3aa: CASSYTSGIQYF
j_gene: TRBJ1-1; v_gene: TRBV3-1/TRBV3-2; len: 20; CDR3aa: CASSQGRGLDWFGPNTEAFF